The clone carrying this T cell receptor (beta chain) was seen repeatedly, ten times or more. What it recognizes is unknown. The CDR3 is 16 amino acids. Germline V lookup: CDR1 GTSNPN, CDR2 SVGIG (reference sequence). V lost 0 bases and J lost 9; bases outside the gene matches: 11. Beta-chain TCR CDR3 regions were amplified from RNA transcripts. Investigators did first-round RT-PCR with HTBI primers, then second-round multiplex PCR. TCRdb reprocessed the multiplex PCR reads via MiXCR and lists one record per CDR3 protein. The table records about 400,000 distinct CDR3 sequences, about 17% of them present only once. These data belong to a study of Graves' ophthalmopathy and Graves' hyperthyroidism. Study summary: At initial diagnosis, peripheral blood was obtained, and this preceded any treatment.

Study-level results: Most thyroid clonotypes with frequency above 0.001 were detected in blood too. Researchers report that a 13-signature model separated ophthalmopathy from stable hyperthyroidism, posting about 88% sensitivity and about 80% specificity.

This receptor was taken from a woman between 18 and 29 years old with Graves' ophthalmopathy. This sequence joins TRBV30 and TRBJ2-7, with 13 bases identical to TRBD2. Material: peripheral blood. The CDR3 spells CAWSVQLAGGTSGQYF. DNA of the CDR3: TGTGCCTGGAGTGTACAACTAGCGGGAGGGACTTCCGGGCAGTACTTC.